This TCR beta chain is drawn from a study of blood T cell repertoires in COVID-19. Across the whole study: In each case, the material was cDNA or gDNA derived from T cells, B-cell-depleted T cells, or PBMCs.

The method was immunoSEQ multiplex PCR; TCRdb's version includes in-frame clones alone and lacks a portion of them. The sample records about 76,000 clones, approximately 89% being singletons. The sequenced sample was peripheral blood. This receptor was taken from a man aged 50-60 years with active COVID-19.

DNA of the CDR3: TGTGCCAGCAGCACCCGACAGGGATCAGATACGCAGTATTTT. Residues: CASSTRQGSDTQYF. The V gene is TRBV7-2, the J gene TRBJ2-3; 7 bases match TRBD1. Germline V gene sequence: CDR1 SGHTA, CDR2 FQGNSA. The CDR3 loop spans 14 amino acids. V lost 5 bases to trimming and J lost 4 bases; unmatched junction nucleotides: 6.